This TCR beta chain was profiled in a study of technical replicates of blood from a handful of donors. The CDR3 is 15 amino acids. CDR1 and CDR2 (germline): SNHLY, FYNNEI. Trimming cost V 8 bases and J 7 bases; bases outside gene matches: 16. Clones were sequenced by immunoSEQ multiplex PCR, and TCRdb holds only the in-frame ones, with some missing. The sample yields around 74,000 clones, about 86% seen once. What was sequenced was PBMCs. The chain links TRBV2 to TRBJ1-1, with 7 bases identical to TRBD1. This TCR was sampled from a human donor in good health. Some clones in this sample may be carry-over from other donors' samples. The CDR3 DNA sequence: TGTGCCAGCCGCGAGTTTCGACAGGGATCCATTGAAGCTTTCTTT. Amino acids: CASREFRQGSIEAFF.